The clone carrying this T cell receptor beta chain has a handful of counts. Its matching antigen is unknown. The V gene end was trimmed by 1 base and the J gene end by 6 bases; junction bases not matched to a gene: 5. CDR1 and CDR2 from the germline V gene are MNHEY and SMNVEV (reference sequence). The CDR3 length is 14 residues. The data were taken from a study of vaccination and CD4 T cells after COVID-19. Cultured CD4+ T cell DNA underwent sequencing with the Oncomine TCR Beta short-read assay. In TCRdb, the PCR reads were re-called with MiXCR into one record per CDR3 protein. The sample lists roughly 5,000 distinct CDR3 sequences; about half were seen once. Treatment denoted: roughly 10-day PBMC culture with coronavirus spike peptide pools or control peptides (ViraFEST assay).

This TCR derives from a human donor who had recovered from COVID-19. The sequenced sample was CD4+ T cells from blood, cultured in vitro. The chain has TRBV27 and TRBJ2-7; 8 bases line up with TRBD1. The CDR3 protein is CASSLYTGGGEQYF. For the CDR3, the DNA is TGTGCCAGCAGTTTATATACAGGGGGTGGCGAGCAGTACTTC.